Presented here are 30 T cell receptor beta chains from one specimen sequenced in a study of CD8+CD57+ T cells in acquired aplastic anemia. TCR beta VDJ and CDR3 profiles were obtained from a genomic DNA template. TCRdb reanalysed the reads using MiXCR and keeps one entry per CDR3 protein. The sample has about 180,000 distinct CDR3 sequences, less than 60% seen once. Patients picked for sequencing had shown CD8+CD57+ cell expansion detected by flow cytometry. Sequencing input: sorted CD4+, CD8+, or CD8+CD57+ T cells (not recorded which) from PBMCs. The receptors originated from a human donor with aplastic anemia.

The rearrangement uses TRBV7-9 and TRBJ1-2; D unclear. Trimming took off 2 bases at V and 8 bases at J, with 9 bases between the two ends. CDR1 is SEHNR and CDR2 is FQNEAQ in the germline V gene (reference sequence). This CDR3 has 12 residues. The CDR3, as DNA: TGTGCCAGCAGCTTAATAGGGAGCGGCTACACCTTC. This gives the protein CASSLIGSGYTF.

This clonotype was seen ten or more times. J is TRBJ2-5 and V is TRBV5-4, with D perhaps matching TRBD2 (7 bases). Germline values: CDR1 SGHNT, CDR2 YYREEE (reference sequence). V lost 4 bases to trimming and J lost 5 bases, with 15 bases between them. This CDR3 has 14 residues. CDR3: CASSPGGGEETQYF. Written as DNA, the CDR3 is TGTGCCAGCAGCCCGGGGGGCGGGGAGGAGACCCAGTACTTC.

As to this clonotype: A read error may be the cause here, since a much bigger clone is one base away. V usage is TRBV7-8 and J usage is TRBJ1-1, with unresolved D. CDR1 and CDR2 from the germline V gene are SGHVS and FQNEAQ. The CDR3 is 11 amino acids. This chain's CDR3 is CASKSTIEALF. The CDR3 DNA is TGTGCCAGCAAGAGCACCATTGAAGCTCTCTTT.

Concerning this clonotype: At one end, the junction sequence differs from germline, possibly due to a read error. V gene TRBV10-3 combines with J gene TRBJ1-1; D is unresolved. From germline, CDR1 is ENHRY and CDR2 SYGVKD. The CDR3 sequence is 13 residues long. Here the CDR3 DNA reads TGTGCCATCAGACTGTCTATGAACACTGAAGCTTTCTTC. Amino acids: CAIRLSMNTEAFF.

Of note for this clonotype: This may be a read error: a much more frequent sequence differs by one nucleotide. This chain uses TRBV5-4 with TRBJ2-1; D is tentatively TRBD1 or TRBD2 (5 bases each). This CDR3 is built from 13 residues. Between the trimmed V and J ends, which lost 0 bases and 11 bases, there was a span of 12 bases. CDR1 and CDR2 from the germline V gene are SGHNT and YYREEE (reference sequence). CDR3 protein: CASSLGGKAQQFF. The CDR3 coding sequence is TGTGCCAGCAGCTTGGGGGGGAAGGCCCAGCAGTTCTTC.

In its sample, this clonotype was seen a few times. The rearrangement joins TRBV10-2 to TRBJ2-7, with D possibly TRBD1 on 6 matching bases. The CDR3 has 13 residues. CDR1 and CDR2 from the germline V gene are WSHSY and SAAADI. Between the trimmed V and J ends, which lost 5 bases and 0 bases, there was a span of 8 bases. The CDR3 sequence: CASSRGSSYEQYF. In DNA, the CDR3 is TGCGCCAGCAGTAGGGGGAGCTCCTACGAGCAGTACTTC.

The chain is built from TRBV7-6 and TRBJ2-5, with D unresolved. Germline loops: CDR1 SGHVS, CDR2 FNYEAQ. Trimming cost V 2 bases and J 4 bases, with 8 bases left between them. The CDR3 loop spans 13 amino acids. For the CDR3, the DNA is TGTGCCAGCAGCTTAAGGATAGGAGAGACCCAGTACTTC. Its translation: CASSLRIGETQYF.

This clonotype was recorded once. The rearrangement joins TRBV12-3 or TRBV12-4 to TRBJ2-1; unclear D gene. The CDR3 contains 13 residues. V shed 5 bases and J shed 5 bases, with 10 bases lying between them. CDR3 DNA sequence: TGTGCCAGCAGTGTCGAGGAGCACAATGAGCAGTTCTTC. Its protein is CASSVEEHNEQFF.

As DNA, the CDR3 is TGTGCCACCAGCAGAGATCGGGCAGGTTCATCCTACGAGCAGTACTTC. This translates into CATSRDRAGSSYEQYF. J is TRBJ2-7 and V is TRBV15, with no clear D. The V end was cut by 0 bases, the J end by 1 base, with 13 bases between. The CDR3 loop spans 16 amino acids. The germline V gene encodes CDR1 LNHNV and CDR2 YYDKDF (reference sequence).

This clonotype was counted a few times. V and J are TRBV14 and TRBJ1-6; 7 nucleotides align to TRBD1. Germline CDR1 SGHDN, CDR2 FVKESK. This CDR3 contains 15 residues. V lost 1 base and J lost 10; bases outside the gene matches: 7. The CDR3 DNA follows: TGTGCCAGCAGCCAAGGACAGGGACAGAGGTCACCCCTCCACTTT. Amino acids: CASSQGQGQRSPLHF.

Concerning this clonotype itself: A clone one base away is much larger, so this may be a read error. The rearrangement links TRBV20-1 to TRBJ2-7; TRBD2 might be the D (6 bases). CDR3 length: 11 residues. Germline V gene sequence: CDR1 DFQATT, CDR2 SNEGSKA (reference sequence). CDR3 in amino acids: CSARGGYERYF. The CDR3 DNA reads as TGCAGTGCTAGGGGGGGATACGAGCGGTACTTC.

CDR3 sequence reads: CASSESGSYTF. CDR3 DNA sequence: TGTGCCAGCAGTGAATCCGGCTCCTACACCTTC. The chain carries TRBV25-1 and TRBJ1-2; D is ambiguous. The CDR3 consists of 11 residues. The V gene lost 1 base and the J gene lost 10 bases, with 7 bases spanning the gap. The germline gives CDR1 MGHDK, CDR2 SYGVNS.

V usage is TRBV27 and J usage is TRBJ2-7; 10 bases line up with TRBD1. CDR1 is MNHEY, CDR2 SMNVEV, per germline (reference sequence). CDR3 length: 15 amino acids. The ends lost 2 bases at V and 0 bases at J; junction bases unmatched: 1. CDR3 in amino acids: CASSLRTGGSYEQYF. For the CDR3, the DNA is TGTGCCAGCAGTTTACGGACAGGGGGCTCCTACGAGCAGTACTTC.

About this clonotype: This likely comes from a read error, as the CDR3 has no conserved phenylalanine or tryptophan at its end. CDR3 in DNA: TGTGCCATCAGTTATCCCAGTGACAGGGCCAGTGGGAACACCATATATTCT. Translating it yields CAISYPSDRASGNTIYS. This chain connects TRBV10-3 to TRBJ1-3; 7 positions agree with TRBD1. V lost 5 bases and J lost 7; bases outside the gene matches: 17. Per the germline V gene, CDR1 is ENHRY and CDR2 is SYGVKD. The CDR3 covers 17 residues.

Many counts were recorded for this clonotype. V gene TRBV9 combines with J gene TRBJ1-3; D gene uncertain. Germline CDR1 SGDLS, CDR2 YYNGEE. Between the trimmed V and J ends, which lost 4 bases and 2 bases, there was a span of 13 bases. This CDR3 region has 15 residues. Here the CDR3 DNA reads TGTGCCAGCAGCACCAGCGGAGTCCCTGGAAACACCATATATTTT. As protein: CASSTSGVPGNTIYF.

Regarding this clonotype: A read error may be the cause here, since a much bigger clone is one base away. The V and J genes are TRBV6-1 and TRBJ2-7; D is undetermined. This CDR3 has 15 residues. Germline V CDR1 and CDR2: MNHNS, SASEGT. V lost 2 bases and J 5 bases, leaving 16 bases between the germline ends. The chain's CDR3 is CASSELAVFTHEQYF. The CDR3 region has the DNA TGTGCCAGCAGTGAACTGGCAGTTTTTACCCACGAGCAGTACTTC.

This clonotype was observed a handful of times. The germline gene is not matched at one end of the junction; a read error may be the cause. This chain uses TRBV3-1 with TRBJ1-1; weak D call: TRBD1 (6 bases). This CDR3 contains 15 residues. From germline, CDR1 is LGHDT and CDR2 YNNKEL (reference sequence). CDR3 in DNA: TGTGCCAGCGGCTCCAGGGGCATGGGGAACCCTGAAGCTTTCTTT. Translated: CASGSRGMGNPEAFF. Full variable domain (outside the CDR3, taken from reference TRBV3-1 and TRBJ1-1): DTAVSQTPKYLVTQMGNDKSIKCEQNLGHDTMYWYKQDSKKFLKIMFSYNNKELIINETVPNRFSPKSPDKAHLNLHINSLELGDSAVYFCASGSRGMGNPEAFFGQGTRLTVV.

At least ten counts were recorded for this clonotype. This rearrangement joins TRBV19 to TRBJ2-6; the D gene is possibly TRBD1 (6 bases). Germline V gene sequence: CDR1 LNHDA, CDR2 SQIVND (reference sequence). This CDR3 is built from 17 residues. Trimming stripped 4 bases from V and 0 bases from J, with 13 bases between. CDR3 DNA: TGTGCCAGTAGTACAGGACAGTTTAACTCTGGGGCCAACGTCCTGACTTTC. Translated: CASSTGQFNSGANVLTF.

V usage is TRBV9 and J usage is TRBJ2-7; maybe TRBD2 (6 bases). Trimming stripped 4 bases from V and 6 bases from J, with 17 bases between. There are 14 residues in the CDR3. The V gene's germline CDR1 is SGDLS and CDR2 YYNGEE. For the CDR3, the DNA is TGTGCCAGCAGCCTACGCCAGACTAGGGGCGAGCAGTACTTC. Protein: CASSLRQTRGEQYF.

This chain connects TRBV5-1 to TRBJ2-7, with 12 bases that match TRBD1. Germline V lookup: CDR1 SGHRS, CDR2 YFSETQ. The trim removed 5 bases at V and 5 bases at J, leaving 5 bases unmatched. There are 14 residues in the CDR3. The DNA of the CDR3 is TGCGCCAGCAGGCAGGGACAGGGGGCCCACGAGCAGTACTTC. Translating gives CASRQGQGAHEQYF.

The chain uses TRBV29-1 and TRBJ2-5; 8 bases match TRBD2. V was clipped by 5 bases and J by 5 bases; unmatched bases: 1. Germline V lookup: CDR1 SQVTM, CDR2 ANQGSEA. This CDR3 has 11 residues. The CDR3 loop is CSVTGGETQYF. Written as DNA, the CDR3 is TGCAGCGTTACGGGAGGGGAGACCCAGTACTTC.

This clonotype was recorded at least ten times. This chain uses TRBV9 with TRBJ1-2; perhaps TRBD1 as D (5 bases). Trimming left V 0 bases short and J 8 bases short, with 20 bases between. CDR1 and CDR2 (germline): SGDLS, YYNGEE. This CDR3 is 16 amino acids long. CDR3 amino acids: CASSVAHQGTLRGYTF. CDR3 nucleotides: TGTGCCAGCAGCGTAGCTCACCAGGGAACCCTTAGGGGCTACACCTTC. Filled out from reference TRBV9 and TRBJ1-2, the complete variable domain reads DSGVTQTPKHLITATGQRVTLRCSPRSGDLSVYWYQQSLDQGLQFLIQYYNGEERAKGNILERFSAQQFPDLHSELNLSSLELGDSALYFCASSVAHQGTLRGYTFGSGTRLTVV.

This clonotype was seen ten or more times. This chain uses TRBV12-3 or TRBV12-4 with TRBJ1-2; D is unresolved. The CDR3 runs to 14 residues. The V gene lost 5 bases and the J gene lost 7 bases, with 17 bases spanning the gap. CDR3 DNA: TGTGCCAGCAGTCCCGAGGGAGCTTCCTCTGGCTACACCTTC. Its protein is CASSPEGASSGYTF.

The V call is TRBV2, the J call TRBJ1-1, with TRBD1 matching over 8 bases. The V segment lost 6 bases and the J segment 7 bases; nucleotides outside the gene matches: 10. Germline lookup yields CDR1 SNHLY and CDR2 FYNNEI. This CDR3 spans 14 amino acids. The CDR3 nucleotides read TGTGCCAGCAGCCCCGGGGGGACAGGTCATGAAGCTTTCTTT. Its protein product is CASSPGGTGHEAFF.

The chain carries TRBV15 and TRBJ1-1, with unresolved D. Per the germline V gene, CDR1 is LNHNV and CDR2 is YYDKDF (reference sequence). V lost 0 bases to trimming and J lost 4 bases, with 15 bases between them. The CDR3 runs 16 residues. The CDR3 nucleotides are TGTGCCACCAGCAGAGATCTGACCCCAACCGGCACTGAAGCTTTCTTT. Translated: CATSRDLTPTGTEAFF.

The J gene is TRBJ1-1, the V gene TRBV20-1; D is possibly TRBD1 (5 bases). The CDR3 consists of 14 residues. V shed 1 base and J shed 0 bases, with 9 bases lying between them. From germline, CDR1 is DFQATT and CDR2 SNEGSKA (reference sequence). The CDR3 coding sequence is TGCAGTGCTAGAGGGACACTTATGAACACTGAAGCTTTCTTT. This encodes CSARGTLMNTEAFF.

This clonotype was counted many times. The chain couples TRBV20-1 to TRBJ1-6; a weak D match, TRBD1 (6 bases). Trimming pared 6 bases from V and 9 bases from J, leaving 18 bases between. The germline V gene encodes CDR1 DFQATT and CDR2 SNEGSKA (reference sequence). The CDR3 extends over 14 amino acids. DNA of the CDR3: TGCAGTGCCAGGGCCGGGACAATAGGTTCACCCCTCCACTTT. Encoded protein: CSARAGTIGSPLHF.

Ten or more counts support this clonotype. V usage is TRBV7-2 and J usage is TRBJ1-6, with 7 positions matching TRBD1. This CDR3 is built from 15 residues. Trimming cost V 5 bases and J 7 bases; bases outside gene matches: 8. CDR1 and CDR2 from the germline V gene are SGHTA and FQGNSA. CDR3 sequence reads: CASSKDRVENSPLHF. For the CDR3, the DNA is TGTGCCAGCAGCAAAGACAGGGTAGAGAATTCACCCCTCCACTTT.

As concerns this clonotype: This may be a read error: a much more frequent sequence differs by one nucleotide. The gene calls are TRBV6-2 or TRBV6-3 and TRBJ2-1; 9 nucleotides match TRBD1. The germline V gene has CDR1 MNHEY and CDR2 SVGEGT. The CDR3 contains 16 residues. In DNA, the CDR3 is TGTGCCAGCAGTTTGCTAGGGACAGGGAAGCCCAATGAGCAGCTCTTC. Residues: CASSLLGTGKPNEQLF.

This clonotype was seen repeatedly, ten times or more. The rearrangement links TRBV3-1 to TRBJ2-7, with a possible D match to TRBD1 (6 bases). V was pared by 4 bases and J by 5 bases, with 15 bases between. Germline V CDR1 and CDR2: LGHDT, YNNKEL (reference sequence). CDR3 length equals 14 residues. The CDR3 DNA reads TGTGCCAGCAGCCGGAGTGACGGGACAAACGAGCAGTACTTC. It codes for CASSRSDGTNEQYF.